This is a list of T cell receptor beta chains from one sample in a study of metastatic and nonmetastatic thyroid tumors. Using MiXCR, TCRdb reanalyzed the PCR reads. The data show roughly 90,000 clones, 15% seen once. The source material was blood. These TCRs come from a female donor with papillary thyroid cancer or a benign thyroid nodule (not recorded which). Some clones in this sample may be carry-over from other donors' samples. Each CDR3 is given with its conserved first and last residue. D genes are given only for firm matches. Size is omitted from some rows. Given values are once, few, many or a class for expanded clones.

TRBJ1-2 | 15 | TRBD1 | TRBV5-1 | - | TGCGCCAGCAGCCGGGAGGGACAGGGGGCTGGTGGCTACACCTTC | CASSREGQGAGGYTF
TRBJ1-5 | 19 | TRBD1 | TRBV12-3/TRBV12-4 | - | TGTGCCAGCATTTTACGCTTCCCCCGGCACAGGGGAAACGATCAGCCCCAGCATTTT | CASILRFPRHRGNDQPQHF
TRBJ2-2 | 17 | TRBD1 | TRBV24-1 | - | TGTGCCACCAGTGACACCTATGGGACAGGGGTTACCGGGGAGATGTTTTTT | CATSDTYGTGVTGEMFF
TRBJ1-1 | 14 | TRBD1 | TRBV5-4 | - | TGTGCCAGCAGCCAGACAGGGGGCGAGACTGAAGCTTTCTTT | CASSQTGGETEAFF
TRBJ2-1 | 15 | TRBD1 | TRBV6-2/TRBV6-3 | many | TGTGCCAGCAGGCGCCCGGGACAGGGCTACAATGAGCAGCTCTTC | CASRRPGQGYNEQLF
TRBJ2-1 | 17 | TRBD2 | TRBV5-1 | many | TGCGCCAGCAGCCGATGGACTAGCGGGGGAGTTAACAATGAGCAGTTCTTC | CASSRWTSGGVNNEQFF
TRBJ1-1 | 13 | - | TRBV6-2/TRBV6-3 | many | TGTGCCAGCAGCCCACATATGAACACTGAAGCTTTCTTT | CASSPHMNTEAFF
TRBJ1-2 | 13 | TRBD1 | TRBV7-6 | many | TGTGCCAGCAAGACAGGGGAGTCGAGTGGCTACACCTTC | CASKTGESSGYTF
TRBJ1-5 | 16 | TRBD1 | TRBV4-1 | few | TGCGCCAGCAGCCAGGATGGACAGGGCGGCAATCAGCCCCAGCATTTT | CASSQDGQGGNQPQHF
TRBJ1-6 | 16 | - | TRBV6-1 | many | TGTGCCAGCAGTAATACGGCTAGCTCCTATAATTCACCCCTCCACTTT | CASSNTASSYNSPLHF
TRBJ1-4 | 13 | - | TRBV27 | many | TGTGCCAGCAGTAGCAGGGGCAATGAAAAACTGTTTTTT | CASSSRGNEKLFF
TRBJ2-2 | 16 | TRBD1 | TRBV4-2 | - | TGTGCCAGCAGCCGAGGGACAGGGCAGAACACCGGGGAGCTGTTTTTT | CASSRGTGQNTGELFF
TRBJ2-7 | 14 | - | TRBV20-1 | many | TGCAGTGCGGACCGGGACACAGACTCCTACGAGCAGTACTTC | CSADRDTDSYEQYF
TRBJ2-7 | 14 | TRBD1 | TRBV11-2 | - | TGTGCCAGCAGCCGGACAGGGGGCATGTACGAGCAGTACTTC | CASSRTGGMYEQYF
TRBJ2-3 | 13 | TRBD2 | TRBV7-9 | few | TGTGCCAGCAGCTCAGGCGGGGGAGATACGCAGTATTTT | CASSSGGGDTQYF
TRBJ2-1 | 13 | - | TRBV5-1 | - | TGCGCCAGCAGTTTGGGTTGTAGCGAGGTGCAGTTCTTC | CASSLGCSEVQFF